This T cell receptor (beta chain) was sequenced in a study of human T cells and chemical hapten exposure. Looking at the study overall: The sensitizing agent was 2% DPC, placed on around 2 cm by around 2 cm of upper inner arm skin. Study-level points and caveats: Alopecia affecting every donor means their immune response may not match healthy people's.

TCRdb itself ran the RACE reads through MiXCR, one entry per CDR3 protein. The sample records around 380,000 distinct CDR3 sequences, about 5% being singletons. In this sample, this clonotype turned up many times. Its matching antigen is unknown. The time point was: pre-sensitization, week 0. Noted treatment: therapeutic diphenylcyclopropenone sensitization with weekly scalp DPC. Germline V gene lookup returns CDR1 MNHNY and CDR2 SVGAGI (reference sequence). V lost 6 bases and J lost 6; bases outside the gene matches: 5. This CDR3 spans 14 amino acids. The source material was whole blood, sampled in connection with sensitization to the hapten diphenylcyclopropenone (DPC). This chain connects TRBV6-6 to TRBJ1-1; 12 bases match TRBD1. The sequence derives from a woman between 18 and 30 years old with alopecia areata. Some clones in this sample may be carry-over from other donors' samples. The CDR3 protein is CASSRDRGRAEAFF. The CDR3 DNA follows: TGTGCCAGCAGCAGGGACAGGGGGCGAGCTGAAGCTTTCTTT.